This T cell receptor (beta chain) was sequenced in a study of blood T cell repertoires in COVID-19. Germline CDR1 is SGDLS and CDR2 is YYNGEE. The CDR3 has 16 amino acids. With 0 bases clipped from V and 4 bases from J, the junction kept 8 bases outside the gene matches. Per the original data handling: Reference gene primer amplification gave nucleated cell count estimates. Assay: immunoSEQ multiplex PCR; the TCRdb copy retains only in-frame clones and omits some. V and J calls and clone size are as listed in that table; D and trimming were resolved from the DNA. The profile covers 190,000 or so clones, with about 82% appearing a single time and around 1% taken by the ten largest. Seattle patients were enrolled while actively infected and followed longitudinally.

This sequence joins TRBV9 and TRBJ2-7; TRBD1 aligns across 9 bases. The sequenced material came from peripheral blood. This TCR was sampled from a man in his sixties with COVID-19, enrolled during active disease. Written as DNA, the CDR3 is TGTGCCAGCAGCGTAGCCTCTGGACAGGGGACGTACGAGCAGTACTTC. Its translation: CASSVASGQGTYEQYF.